These 23 T cell receptor beta chains were all obtained from the same sample, sequenced in a study of early T cells in non-severe SARS-CoV-2 infection. TCRdb called the 5' RACE reads again in MiXCR, with one record for every CDR3 protein. Of approximately 45,000 distinct CDR3 sequences listed, approximately 10% were seen once; the top ten hold roughly 10%. What was sequenced was whole blood. The receptors were sampled from an adult who was a healthcare worker with PCR-confirmed SARS-CoV-2 infection or an uninfected control (not recorded which).

This clonotype was seen ten or more times. This rearrangement joins TRBV20-1 to TRBJ2-5; no clear D. There are 13 residues in the CDR3. Trimming cost V 3 bases and J 2 bases, with 10 bases left between them. CDR1 and CDR2 from the germline V gene are DFQATT and SNEGSKA (reference sequence). The CDR3 reads CSASRQPQETQYF. CDR3 coding DNA: TGCAGTGCTAGTAGGCAGCCGCAAGAGACCCAGTACTTC.

This clonotype came up many times. A junction end diverges from the germline sequence, so it may reflect a read error. The chain recombines TRBV7-2 with TRBJ1-1, with TRBD1 identical over 8 bases. CDR1 is SGHTA, CDR2 FQGNSA, per germline. CDR3 length: 14 residues. The CDR3, as DNA: TGTGCCAGCAGCTTACAGGGGGCGCGTGCTGAAGTTTTCTTT. Amino acids: CASSLQGARAEVFF.

The sample holds many counts of this clonotype. The J gene is TRBJ2-1, the V gene TRBV18, with D maybe TRBD2 (7 bases). The germline V gene has CDR1 KGHSH and CDR2 LQKENI. The CDR3 has 16 amino acids. Trimming shortened V by 2 bases and J by 4 bases, and 15 bases separated the two germline ends. The CDR3 loop is CASSPNRGAEYNEQFF. CDR3 in DNA: TGTGCCAGCTCACCAAATCGGGGGGCGGAGTACAATGAGCAGTTCTTC.

The CDR3 coding sequence is TGTGCCAGCAGCTTAGTATCGGTTCCTGAGCAGTTCTTC. Amino acid sequence: CASSLVSVPEQFF. This chain links TRBV7-9 with TRBJ2-1; no clear D gene. The CDR3 sequence is 13 residues long. Germline V CDR1 and CDR2: SEHNR, FQNEAQ (reference sequence). Trimming left V 1 base short and J 9 bases short, with 10 bases between.

The chain employs TRBV3-1 and TRBJ2-5; no firm D call. Per germline, CDR1 LGHDT and CDR2 YNNKEL (reference sequence). V lost 4 bases and J 4 bases, leaving 7 bases between the germline ends. The CDR3 is 12 residues long. CDR3 loop: CASSPNPETQYF. The CDR3 DNA follows: TGTGCCAGCAGCCCAAATCCAGAGACCCAGTACTTC.

This clonotype has a count of ten or more. The chain links TRBV6-2 or TRBV6-3 to TRBJ2-7; D not certain. Trimming stripped 4 bases from V and 3 bases from J, with 10 bases between. This CDR3 comprises 13 residues. Germline V gene data show CDR1 as MNHEY and CDR2 as SVGEGT. The CDR3 sequence is CASSSPGYYEQYF. CDR3 DNA: TGTGCCAGCAGTTCGCCTGGATACTACGAGCAGTACTTC.

This clonotype was observed many times. This sequence joins TRBV2 and TRBJ1-5; no reliable D call. Germline CDR1 reads SNHLY; CDR2 reads FYNNEI. V lost 1 base and J lost 0, with 4 bases in between. The CDR3 sequence is 14 residues long. This CDR3 is CASSEGSSNQPQHF. DNA for the CDR3: TGTGCCAGCAGTGAAGGGAGTAGCAATCAGCCCCAGCATTTT.

The chain links TRBV10-2 to TRBJ2-5; D not resolved. Deletions cut 6 bases from V and 2 bases from J, with 4 bases between. This CDR3 has 11 residues. The germline V gene encodes CDR1 WSHSY and CDR2 SAAADI. The CDR3 here is CASRKQETQYF. As DNA, the CDR3 is TGCGCCAGCAGAAAACAAGAGACCCAGTACTTC.

Ten or more counts support this clonotype. The V gene is TRBV7-2, the J gene TRBJ2-5; D is tentatively TRBD1 or TRBD2 (5 bases each). Trimming left V 5 bases short and J 2 bases short, with 12 bases between. The CDR3 covers 14 residues. Germline-derived CDR1 and CDR2 are SGHTA and FQGNSA. In DNA form, the CDR3 reads TGTGCCAGCAGCCGGGACGCCTTACAAGAGACCCAGTACTTC. This sequence encodes CASSRDALQETQYF.

This clonotype was observed a few times. The chain combines TRBV2 with TRBJ2-2; D gene ambiguous. Per the germline V gene, CDR1 is SNHLY and CDR2 is FYNNEI. The CDR3 runs to 14 residues. V was cut by 7 bases and J by 1 base, with 10 bases left in between. CDR3 loop: CASIHRLNTGELFF. CDR3 in DNA: TGTGCCAGCATTCACCGCTTGAACACCGGGGAGCTGTTTTTT.

This clonotype was detected many times. The chain couples TRBV9 to TRBJ2-3; 10 nucleotides line up with TRBD2. Unmatched junction bases numbered 8, after V lost 0 bases and J lost 10 bases. This CDR3 spans 15 amino acids. Germline V gene sequence: CDR1 SGDLS, CDR2 YYNGEE. The CDR3 region is CASSVGTSGSGAQYF. CDR3 coding DNA: TGTGCCAGCAGCGTAGGGACTAGCGGTTCTGGGGCGCAGTATTTT. Supplemented by reference TRBV9 and TRBJ2-3, the full variable domain reads DSGVTQTPKHLITATGQRVTLRCSPRSGDLSVYWYQQSLDQGLQFLIQYYNGEERAKGNILERFSAQQFPDLHSELNLSSLELGDSALYFCASSVGTSGSGAQYFGPGTRLTVL.

This clonotype was detected only a few times. CDR3: CASSVTGSGNTIYF. DNA for the CDR3: TGTGCCAGCTCGGTTACCGGGTCTGGAAACACCATATATTTT. The V call is TRBV2, the J call TRBJ1-3, with no clear D. Germline CDR1 is SNHLY and CDR2 is FYNNEI. The CDR3 has 14 amino acids. V lost 8 bases to trimming and J lost 1 base, with 12 bases between them.

This clonotype was counted at least ten times. This chain connects TRBV2 to TRBJ1-3; D call uncertain. The CDR3 contains 12 residues. CDR1 is SNHLY and CDR2 is FYNNEI in the germline V gene. V lost 3 bases and J 9 bases, leaving 9 bases between the germline ends. The CDR3 coding sequence is TGTGCCAGCAGTGACCCTGCCGGCACCATATATTTT. Translating gives CASSDPAGTIYF.

The genes are TRBV12-5 and TRBJ2-1; 8 nucleotides match TRBD2. The CDR3 loop spans 12 amino acids. Germline V gene sequence: CDR1 LGHNT, CDR2 FRNRAP. V lost 8 bases and J lost 5; bases outside the gene matches: 2. CDR3: CASSGGDNEQFF. CDR3 nucleotide sequence: TGTGCTAGTTCCGGGGGGGACAATGAGCAGTTCTTC.

At least ten counts were recorded for this clonotype. The rearrangement joins TRBV4-3 to TRBJ1-3, with 9 bases aligning to TRBD1. Losses at the gene ends were 0 bases for V and 8 bases for J; bases not matched to a gene: 11. Germline values: CDR1 LGHNA, CDR2 YSLEER. This CDR3 has 17 residues. In DNA, the CDR3 is TGCGCCAGCAGCCAAGATCTGGTCGACAGGGGGGACGACACCATATATTTT. It is translated as CASSQDLVDRGDDTIYF.

This clonotype was detected ten times or more. V is TRBV11-3 and J is TRBJ2-5, with TRBD1 matching over 7 bases. The CDR3 extends over 13 amino acids. Germline CDR1 reads SGHNT; CDR2 reads YENEEA. Trimming at V came to 6 bases and at J to 5 bases, leaving 6 bases not matched to a gene. The CDR3 is CASSLIRGETQYF. For the CDR3, the DNA is TGTGCCAGCAGTCTCATCAGGGGGGAGACCCAGTACTTC.

The sample holds a few counts of this clonotype. The chain recombines TRBV7-6 with TRBJ1-5; no firm D call. Germline loops: CDR1 SGHVS, CDR2 FNYEAQ. The CDR3 covers 10 residues. Trimming pared 7 bases from V and 16 bases from J, leaving 14 bases between. The CDR3 DNA follows: TGTGCCAGCATTGTGGAGTTAGGTCATTTT. This encodes CASIVELGHF.

This chain connects TRBV7-2 to TRBJ1-1; 7 bases map to TRBD1. The CDR3 is 15 amino acids. Germline V gene data show CDR1 as SGHTA and CDR2 as FQGNSA. After removal of 5 bases from V and 1 base from J, the junction contained 7 bases not matched to a gene. The CDR3 DNA reads as TGTGCCAGCAGCCGCATGGGACAGACGAACACTGAAGCTTTCTTT. It yields the protein CASSRMGQTNTEAFF.

This clonotype was observed a handful of times. V usage is TRBV7-6 and J usage is TRBJ2-4; D is unresolved. The V and J ends lost 7 bases and 8 bases respectively, with 18 bases between them. The CDR3 has 14 amino acids. Germline loops: CDR1 SGHVS, CDR2 FNYEAQ. CDR3 amino acids: CASNPRNQKDIQYF. The DNA of the CDR3 is TGTGCCAGCAATCCGAGGAACCAAAAGGACATTCAGTACTTC.

The rearrangement uses TRBV6-5 and TRBJ2-7, with D unclear. V lost 0 bases, J lost 7 bases, and 13 bases lay in between. The CDR3 spans 14 residues. Germline lookup yields CDR1 MNHEY and CDR2 SVGAGI. CDR3 sequence (DNA): TGTGCCAGCAGTTACTCGTCCGACCACCGGGAGCAGTACTTC. Its protein is CASSYSSDHREQYF.

This clonotype was seen many times. The V and J genes are TRBV5-6 and TRBJ1-1, with D unclear. The germline V and J ends were trimmed by 0 bases and 1 base, with 4 bases remaining between them. This CDR3 spans 13 amino acids. Germline V CDR1 and CDR2: SGHDT, YYEEEE. The CDR3 DNA is TGTGCCAGCAGCTTGGACTGGAACACTGAAGCTTTCTTT. It translates to CASSLDWNTEAFF.

This clonotype appeared a few times. This chain uses TRBV20-1 with TRBJ1-1; unclear D gene. The V end lost 0 bases, the J end lost 4 bases, and 15 bases lay between the germline ends. The germline CDR1 and CDR2 sequences are DFQATT and SNEGSKA (reference sequence). The CDR3 loop spans 15 amino acids. CDR3 protein: CSARDPTAFGTEAFF. In nucleotides, the CDR3 is TGCAGTGCTAGAGATCCGACCGCCTTTGGCACTGAAGCTTTCTTT.

The chain links TRBV7-2 to TRBJ2-7; tentative D call: TRBD2 (5 bases). The germline V gene has CDR1 SGHTA and CDR2 FQGNSA. The ends were cut back, 0 bases at V and 2 bases at J, with 14 bases in the middle. The CDR3 consists of 16 residues. In DNA, the CDR3 is TGTGCCAGCAGCTTAGCGCCCAGCGGTGGACCCTACGAGCAGTACTTC. Its protein is CASSLAPSGGPYEQYF.